Following are 28 T cell receptor beta chains from one sample sequenced in a study of graft-versus-host responses after intestinal transplantation. No antigens are known for them. Sequencing used immunoSEQ multiplex PCR; TCRdb keeps in-frame clones, though not all of them. The sample includes approximately 85,000 clones, roughly 90% of them seen just once. The material was unstimulated CD8+ T cells sorted from spleen or lymph node cells, obtained before transplant. The receptors were gathered from a human donor who was the organ donor for an intestinal transplant.

The J gene is TRBJ2-7, the V gene TRBV27; unclear D gene. Germline V lookup: CDR1 MNHEY, CDR2 SMNVEV (reference sequence). V lost 0 bases, J lost 1 base, and 13 bases lay in between. The length of the CDR3 is 16 residues. The CDR3 protein is CASSLSVSLVSYEQYF. As DNA, the CDR3 is TGTGCCAGCAGTTTATCGGTCAGTTTGGTATCCTACGAGCAGTACTTC.

The chain joins TRBV19 to TRBJ1-5; perhaps TRBD1 as D (5 bases). Per the germline V gene, CDR1 is LNHDA and CDR2 is SQIVND (reference sequence). V lost 5 bases, J lost 0 bases, and 8 bases lay in between. The CDR3 extends over 14 amino acids. The DNA for the CDR3 is TGTGCCAGTAGTTTCGGGACTAGCAATCAGCCCCAGCATTTT. Protein: CASSFGTSNQPQHF.

This chain joins TRBV14 and TRBJ2-2; D might be TRBD2 (6 bases). CDR1 and CDR2 (germline): SGHDN, FVKESK. V was clipped by 3 bases and J by 3 bases, with 8 bases between them. The CDR3 runs 14 residues. The chain's CDR3 is CASSHREYTGELFF. The CDR3, as DNA: TGTGCCAGCAGCCATCGGGAGTACACCGGGGAGCTGTTTTTT.

The chain links TRBV28 to TRBJ2-7; unclear D gene. Trimming took 2 bases from V and 2 from J, leaving 7 bases between them. The germline V gene has CDR1 MDHEN and CDR2 SYDVKM. The CDR3 spans 13 residues. CDR3 in amino acids: CASSLGNTYEQYF. The CDR3 DNA follows: TGTGCCAGCAGTTTAGGGAACACCTACGAGCAGTACTTC.

The chain employs TRBV19 and TRBJ2-7; 11 bases are shared with TRBD2. CDR1 is LNHDA, CDR2 SQIVND, per germline (reference sequence). V shed 9 bases, J shed 4 bases, and the junction held 8 bases outside the gene matches. The CDR3 is 14 amino acids. This chain's CDR3 is CASSPSGGKYEQYF. CDR3 in DNA: TGTGCCAGCTCCCCTAGCGGGGGGAAATACGAGCAGTACTTC.

V usage is TRBV9 and J usage is TRBJ2-3, with a tentative D call TRBD2 (6 bases). Trimming removed 5 bases from V and 2 bases from J, with 9 bases in between. The CDR3 spans 13 residues. Germline CDR1 reads SGDLS; CDR2 reads YYNGEE. CDR3: CASREGNTDTQYF. For the CDR3, the DNA is TGTGCCAGCAGGGAGGGGAACACAGATACGCAGTATTTT.

The count of this clone is one. This chain connects TRBV4-2 to TRBJ2-5; 8 bases line up with TRBD2. The DNA end is more similar to TRBJ2-7, so the J call may be wrong. The germline gives CDR1 LGHNA, CDR2 YNFKEQ. The CDR3 contains 15 residues. The chain's CDR3 is CASSQDPGGPYEQYF. Here the CDR3 DNA reads TGTGCCAGCAGCCAAGATCCGGGGGGGCCCTACGAGCAGTACTTC.

V and J are TRBV2 and TRBJ1-5; D gene unclear. CDR1 and CDR2 from the germline V gene are SNHLY and FYNNEI. This CDR3 comprises 18 residues. V dropped 1 base and J dropped 0 bases, with 16 bases sitting between them. The CDR3 region has the DNA TGTGCCAGCAGTGAAGATCCGTTTCGTGGTTATAGCAATCAGCCCCAGCATTTT. Translated, it gives CASSEDPFRGYSNQPQHF.

This rearrangement joins TRBV6-1 to TRBJ1-1; D perhaps matches TRBD1 (6 bases). Per germline, CDR1 MNHNS and CDR2 SASEGT. V was trimmed by 7 bases and J by 5 bases, leaving 14 bases between them. The CDR3 spans 13 residues. The CDR3 DNA reads TGTGCCAGCAATGCGGGGGCGTGGACTGAAGCTTTCTTT. Protein sequence: CASNAGAWTEAFF.

V gene TRBV4-2 combines with J gene TRBJ2-7; tentatively, D is TRBD2 (6 bases). V was cut by 1 base and J by 2 bases, with 9 bases left in between. The CDR3 consists of 14 residues. Germline V gives CDR1 LGHNA, CDR2 YNFKEQ. The CDR3 here is CASSQAAGPYEQYF. The CDR3 DNA sequence: TGTGCCAGCAGCCAAGCAGCGGGCCCCTACGAGCAGTACTTC.

This sequence joins TRBV19 and TRBJ1-4, with D unresolved. The length of the CDR3 is 16 residues. The V gene's germline CDR1 is LNHDA and CDR2 SQIVND (reference sequence). With 0 bases removed from V and 0 bases from J, the gap between germline ends came to 8 bases. Here the CDR3 DNA reads TGTGCCAGTAGTATAGATGTCGGAGCAACTAATGAAAAACTGTTTTTT. Amino acid sequence: CASSIDVGATNEKLFF.

This sequence joins TRBV5-1 and TRBJ2-7; D is unclear. CDR3 length: 13 residues. Per germline, CDR1 SGHRS and CDR2 YFSETQ. Trimming removed 5 bases at V and 3 bases at J, with 12 bases between. For the CDR3, the DNA is TGCGCCAGCAGTTGGGAATACAACTACGAGCAGTACTTC. This codes for CASSWEYNYEQYF.

The chain employs TRBV9 and TRBJ2-1; tentative D call: TRBD2 (5 bases). Germline assignment: CDR1 SGDLS and CDR2 YYNGEE. V was shortened by 5 bases and J by 1 base, with 16 bases between the two germline ends. The CDR3 runs to 16 residues. DNA for the CDR3: TGTGCCAGCAGTCCAGATTTGACTACATCCTACAATGAGCAGTTCTTC. Translating it yields CASSPDLTTSYNEQFF.

The chain is built from TRBV10-3 and TRBJ1-1; D ambiguous. Germline CDR1 reads ENHRY; CDR2 reads SYGVKD. This CDR3 is 13 amino acids long. The V end lost 6 bases, the J end lost 1 base, and 9 bases lay between the germline ends. The CDR3 is CAIRVEANTEAFF. For the CDR3, the DNA is TGTGCCATCAGGGTGGAGGCGAACACTGAAGCTTTCTTT.

V is TRBV6-5 and J is TRBJ2-1; possibly TRBD1 for D (5 bases). The ends were cut back, 3 bases at V and 10 bases at J, with 10 bases in the middle. Germline CDR1 is MNHEY and CDR2 is SVGAGI. CDR3 length equals 12 residues. In DNA, the CDR3 is TGTGCCAGCAGTTATTCCGGACAAGAGCAGTTCTTC. Amino acid sequence: CASSYSGQEQFF.

The rearrangement links TRBV14 to TRBJ2-7, with D unresolved. This CDR3 contains 12 residues. Trimming took 0 bases from V and 2 from J, leaving 2 bases between them. CDR1 SGHDN and CDR2 FVKESK come from the germline V gene. DNA of the CDR3: TGTGCCAGCAGCCAAGATCCCTACGAGCAGTACTTC. Encoded protein: CASSQDPYEQYF.

The chain uses TRBV28 and TRBJ1-5; D is possibly TRBD1 (6 bases). The V end lost 5 bases, the J end lost 0 bases, and 17 bases lay between the germline ends. Germline loops: CDR1 MDHEN, CDR2 SYDVKM. This CDR3 is 17 amino acids long. DNA for the CDR3: TGTGCCAGCAGTGAGTTGACAGGACCTTATAGCAATCAGCCCCAGCATTTT. The encoded protein is CASSELTGPYSNQPQHF.

The chain carries TRBV11-2 and TRBJ1-2; 10 bases map to TRBD1. Germline V gene data show CDR1 as SGHAT and CDR2 as FQNNGV. Trimming took 5 bases from V and 7 from J; bases not matched to a gene: 16. The CDR3 consists of 17 residues. CDR3 region: CASSPRSWDRGPSGYTF. The CDR3, as DNA: TGTGCCAGCAGCCCCAGAAGTTGGGACAGGGGTCCGTCTGGCTACACCTTC.

The J gene is TRBJ1-1, the V gene TRBV9; unclear D gene. Germline CDR1 SGDLS, CDR2 YYNGEE. The CDR3 length is 13 residues. Trimming took 0 bases from V and 7 from J, leaving 10 bases between them. The CDR3 DNA reads as TGTGCCAGCAGCGTAGAGTCAGGAGATGAAGCTTTCTTT. Its protein product is CASSVESGDEAFF.

The chain joins TRBV5-1 to TRBJ1-2, with no clear D. The germline gives CDR1 SGHRS, CDR2 YFSETQ. The CDR3 length is 13 residues. The V and J ends lost 0 bases and 4 bases respectively, with 7 bases between them. DNA for the CDR3: TGCGCCAGCAGCTTGGCCGGTGGCTATGGCTACACCTTC. Protein: CASSLAGGYGYTF. The complete variable domain, with remaining parts taken from reference TRBV5-1 and TRBJ1-2, reads KAGVTQTPRYLIKTRGQQVTLSCSPISGHRSVSWYQQTPGQGLQFLFEYFSETQRNKGNFPGRFSGRQFSNSRSEMNVSTLELGDSALYLCASSLAGGYGYTFGSGTRLTVV.

The rearrangement links TRBV7-9 to TRBJ1-2, with D hard to call. Trimming shortened V by 3 bases and J by 3 bases, and 14 bases separated the two germline ends. The length of the CDR3 is 15 residues. Germline-derived CDR1 and CDR2 are SEHNR and FQNEAQ (reference sequence). Here the CDR3 reads CASSLGTMEDYGYTF. The CDR3 coding sequence is TGTGCCAGCAGCTTGGGTACTATGGAGGACTATGGCTACACCTTC.

The V call is TRBV6-6, the J call TRBJ1-3; TRBD1 might be the D (5 bases). Germline assignment: CDR1 MNHNY and CDR2 SVGAGI (reference sequence). V lost 8 bases and J 8 bases, leaving 19 bases between the germline ends. CDR3 length equals 14 residues. The CDR3 is CASYGSGGSDTIYF. The CDR3 DNA reads as TGTGCCAGCTACGGTAGCGGGGGTAGTGACACCATATATTTT.

The CDR3 here is CASSQVNGELFF. CDR3 in DNA: TGCGCCAGCAGCCAAGTTAACGGGGAGCTGTTTTTT. V is TRBV4-1 and J is TRBJ2-2; D uncertain. This CDR3 spans 12 amino acids. Germline V lookup: CDR1 MGHRA, CDR2 YSYEKL. V lost 1 base and J 7 bases, leaving 4 bases between the germline ends.

The chain joins TRBV15 to TRBJ2-1, with 8 bases matching TRBD2. The CDR3 consists of 17 residues. CDR1 is LNHNV and CDR2 is YYDKDF in the germline V gene (reference sequence). V lost 3 bases, J lost 3 bases, and 10 bases stayed unmatched. CDR3 amino acids: CATSRGRGSGIYNEQFF. In DNA, the CDR3 is TGTGCCACCAGCAGGGGTCGTGGTAGCGGGATCTACAATGAGCAGTTCTTC.

The chain recombines TRBV11-2 with TRBJ2-3; no definite D call. The CDR3 is 13 amino acids. Germline V CDR1 and CDR2: SGHAT, FQNNGV. Trimming pared 4 bases from V and 0 bases from J, leaving 5 bases between. The CDR3 loop is CASSSTSTDTQYF. In DNA, the CDR3 is TGTGCCAGCAGCTCCACTAGCACAGATACGCAGTATTTT.

The genes are TRBV29-1 and TRBJ2-3, with a possible D match to TRBD2 (7 bases). Germline CDR1 reads SQVTM; CDR2 reads ANQGSEA. The V and J ends lost 0 bases and 4 bases respectively, with 14 bases between them. This CDR3 has 15 amino acids. This CDR3 reads CSVEEEGGGPDTQYF. Here the CDR3 DNA reads TGCAGCGTTGAAGAAGAGGGGGGGGGCCCAGATACGCAGTATTTT.

The CDR3 nucleotides read TGTGCCAGCAGTCCAAAACTAGCGGGGGATTACAATGAGCAGTTCTTC. It encodes CASSPKLAGDYNEQFF. The genes are TRBV6-6 and TRBJ2-1, with 11 bases that match TRBD2. Trimming removed 5 bases from V and 4 bases from J; junction bases left unmatched: 7. The CDR3 has 16 amino acids. Germline CDR1 is MNHNY and CDR2 is SVGAGI (reference sequence).

The J gene is TRBJ2-5, the V gene TRBV27; a weak D match, TRBD2 (6 bases). The tail of the sequence fits TRBJ2-7 better, so the J call may be wrong. The CDR3 has 15 amino acids. Germline V CDR1 and CDR2: MNHEY, SMNVEV (reference sequence). This CDR3 is CASSPLGRQGDEQYF. CDR3 coding DNA: TGTGCCAGCAGTCCACTGGGGAGGCAGGGCGACGAGCAGTACTTC.